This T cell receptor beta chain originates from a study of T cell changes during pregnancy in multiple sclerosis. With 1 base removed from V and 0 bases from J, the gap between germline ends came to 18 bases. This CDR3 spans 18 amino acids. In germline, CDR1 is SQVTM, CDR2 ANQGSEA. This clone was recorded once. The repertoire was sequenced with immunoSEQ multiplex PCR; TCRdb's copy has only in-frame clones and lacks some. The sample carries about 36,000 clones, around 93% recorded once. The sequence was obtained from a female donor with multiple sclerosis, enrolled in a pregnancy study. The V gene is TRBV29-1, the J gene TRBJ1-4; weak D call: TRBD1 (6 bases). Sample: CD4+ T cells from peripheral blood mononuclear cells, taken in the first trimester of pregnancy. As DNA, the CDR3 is TGCAGCGTTGAAGCGCGGTCTCCGGGACAAGCAACTAATGAAAAACTGTTTTTT. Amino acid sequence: CSVEARSPGQATNEKLFF.